The clone carrying this TCR beta chain was found a few times. Antigen specificity is unknown. Via MiXCR, TCRdb re-called the RACE reads, giving one row per CDR3 protein. The table records about 190,000 distinct CDR3 sequences, under 25% of them present only once. The data were obtained in a study of human T cells and chemical hapten exposure. CDR1 is MNHEY, CDR2 SVGEGT, per germline. This CDR3 spans 16 amino acids. The J segment lost 1 base and the V segment lost 6 bases, leaving 11 bases of the junction unmatched. Specified time point: patch test 3, about 24 weeks after DPC sensitization. Treatment of the sample: therapeutic diphenylcyclopropenone sensitization with weekly scalp DPC. Findings of the study overall: Sensitizing with DPC caused no change in TCRs above 1 in 1000 frequency.

This specimen consisted of whole blood, obtained in connection with sensitization to the hapten diphenylcyclopropenone (DPC). This TCR was recovered from a woman between 40 and 55 years old with alopecia areata. Some clones in this sample may be carry-over from other donors' samples. The rearrangement links TRBV6-2 or TRBV6-3 to TRBJ1-1, with 7 bases aligning to TRBD1. CDR3 sequence: CASRNRDSTGNTEAFF. For the CDR3, the DNA is TGTGCCAGCAGGAACCGGGACAGCACGGGGAACACTGAAGCTTTCTTT.